The next 10 T cell receptor beta chains were all read from a single sample in a study of T cell changes during pregnancy in multiple sclerosis. Only in-frame clones appear in the TCRdb table, and some are missing; sequencing was by immunoSEQ multiplex PCR. The table lists over 45,000 clones, approximately 93% of them singletons. Material: CD8+ T cells from peripheral blood mononuclear cells, obtained in the third trimester of pregnancy. Source of these receptors: a female donor with multiple sclerosis, enrolled in a pregnancy study.

V and J are TRBV9 and TRBJ2-2, with D perhaps matching TRBD2 (6 bases). The ends were cut back, 1 base at V and 5 bases at J, with 12 bases in the middle. Germline assignment: CDR1 SGDLS and CDR2 YYNGEE. CDR3 length equals 15 residues. CDR3 amino acids: CASSVLAAGTGELFF. The CDR3 bases are TGTGCCAGCAGCGTACTAGCTGCGGGGACCGGGGAGCTGTTTTTT.

This chain joins TRBV28 and TRBJ2-3; perhaps TRBD1 as D (5 bases). V was clipped by 2 bases and J by 0 bases, with 9 bases between them. The CDR3 covers 15 residues. Germline V gene lookup returns CDR1 MDHEN and CDR2 SYDVKM. CDR3 DNA sequence: TGTGCCAGCAGTTTAGACAGTCCTAGCACAGATACGCAGTATTTT. Its protein is CASSLDSPSTDTQYF.

The chain carries TRBV5-6 and TRBJ1-5; D is uncertain. The V gene lost 4 bases and the J gene lost 4 bases, with 6 bases spanning the gap. This CDR3 spans 12 amino acids. Germline V lookup: CDR1 SGHDT, CDR2 YYEEEE. The CDR3 nucleotides are TGTGCCAGCAGCCGAGGTAATCAGCCCCAGCATTTT. Protein: CASSRGNQPQHF.

The V gene is TRBV27, the J gene TRBJ1-3; 12 nucleotides line up with TRBD1. In germline, CDR1 is MNHEY, CDR2 SMNVEV (reference sequence). The V and J ends lost 2 bases and 7 bases, in that order; junction bases with no gene match: 6. The CDR3 length is 16 residues. CDR3 residues: CASSLRGTGGSNTIYF. The CDR3 DNA follows: TGTGCCAGCAGTTTAAGGGGGACAGGGGGCTCGAACACCATATATTTT.

The chain uses TRBV2 and TRBJ2-3, with 9 bases that match TRBD1. Germline V CDR1 and CDR2: SNHLY, FYNNEI. There are 12 residues in the CDR3. V shed 7 bases and J 11 bases; nucleotides not matched to a gene: 7. CDR3 sequence reads: CASIGGQGKQYF. The CDR3 nucleotides are TGTGCCAGCATCGGAGGACAGGGGAAGCAGTATTTT.

This clone was found once. This rearrangement joins TRBV28 to TRBJ2-7; a weak D match, TRBD2 (5 bases). CDR3 length: 10 amino acids. The V and J ends lost 10 bases and 6 bases respectively, with 10 bases between them. Looked up from germline, CDR1 is MDHEN and CDR2 is SYDVKM. The CDR3 nucleotides are TGTGCCACCAGCGAGGGCGAGCAGTACTTC. Its translation is CATSEGEQYF.

The rearrangement joins TRBV2 to TRBJ1-2; the D is unclear. This CDR3 contains 14 residues. Germline V CDR1 and CDR2: SNHLY, FYNNEI. Trimming took 0 bases from V and 3 from J, leaving 8 bases between them. The CDR3 DNA is TGTGCCAGCAGTGAAGCCCACACCGACTATGGCTACACCTTC. Its translation is CASSEAHTDYGYTF.

The chain joins TRBV9 to TRBJ2-1, with 7 bases identical to TRBD1. V shed 3 bases, J shed 7 bases, and the junction held 1 base outside the gene matches. The CDR3 loop spans 12 amino acids. CDR1 is SGDLS, CDR2 YYNGEE, per germline. CDR3 amino acids: CASSAGGNEQFF. DNA for the CDR3: TGTGCCAGCAGCGCAGGGGGTAATGAGCAGTTCTTC.

V and J are TRBV5-1 and TRBJ1-1; weak D call: TRBD1 (5 bases). V was pared by 0 bases and J by 1 base, with 16 bases between. This CDR3 has 17 amino acids. Germline values: CDR1 SGHRS, CDR2 YFSETQ. The CDR3 DNA reads TGCGCCAGCAGCTTGGTTGGCAACAGGAGTCCGAACACTGAAGCTTTCTTT. This encodes CASSLVGNRSPNTEAFF.

Only one count was recorded for this clone. The V and J genes are TRBV12-5 and TRBJ1-3; the D gene is possibly TRBD1 (6 bases). Germline-derived CDR1 and CDR2 are LGHNT and FRNRAP. Trimming pared 11 bases from V and 0 bases from J, leaving 23 bases between. The CDR3 sequence is 17 residues long. The CDR3 spells CAPVFRGIECSGNTIYF. CDR3 nucleotides: TGTGCTCCGGTTTTCAGGGGAATTGAGTGCTCTGGAAACACCATATATTTT.